The 26 T cell receptor beta chains listed next were all sequenced from one sample in a study of long-term antiretroviral therapy in people with HIV. An immunoSEQ assay, version v3.0, was performed at survey level. TCRdb keeps only in-frame clones here, not all; method: immunoSEQ multiplex PCR. Seen here are under 30,000 clones, approximately 95% observed once, and the top ten hold around 2.2%. Sequencing used unsorted PBMCs, obtained roughly 5 years after starting antiretroviral therapy. These receptors were taken from a woman aged 50 to 65 with HIV.

This clone rates as medium-sized (0.01 to 0.1%). Other DNA sequences in the same sample also yield this CDR3. The rearrangement joins TRBV4-3 to TRBJ2-3; 10 bases agree with TRBD2. The CDR3 contains 16 residues. V dropped 0 bases and J dropped 3; count of bases not matched to a gene: 3. Germline V gene sequence: CDR1 LGHNA, CDR2 YSLEER. CDR3 region: CASSQDGTSVTDTQYF. As DNA, the CDR3 is TGCGCCAGCAGCCAAGATGGGACTAGCGTGACAGATACGCAGTATTTT.

This clone was counted once. The chain has TRBV6-5 and TRBJ2-7, with 10 bases matching TRBD2. Germline loops: CDR1 MNHEY, CDR2 SVGAGI. The CDR3 runs to 16 residues. Trimming at V came to 0 bases and at J to 4 bases, leaving 6 bases not matched to a gene. The CDR3 spells CASSYSRLAGVYEQYF. CDR3 DNA sequence: TGTGCCAGCAGTTACTCAAGGCTAGCGGGAGTTTACGAGCAGTACTTC.

As DNA, the CDR3 is TGTGCCAGCAGTATCCGGGGAGAAGCTGGAAACACCATATATTTT. This codes for CASSIRGEAGNTIYF. The chain joins TRBV28 to TRBJ1-3; no clear D gene. The CDR3 spans 15 residues. The V gene's germline CDR1 is MDHEN and CDR2 SYDVKM. The V and J ends lost 5 bases and 2 bases respectively, with 13 bases between them.

The chain couples TRBV7-9 to TRBJ2-2, with D maybe TRBD1 (6 bases). Germline V lookup: CDR1 SEHNR, CDR2 FQNEAQ (reference sequence). Trimming stripped 4 bases from V and 9 bases from J, with 12 bases between. The CDR3 length is 13 residues. The CDR3 DNA sequence: TGTGCCAGCAGCTCACCGGGACAAAGGGAGCTGTTTTTT. Translation: CASSSPGQRELFF.

This chain joins TRBV29-1 and TRBJ2-1, with D possibly being TRBD2 (5 bases). The V gene's germline CDR1 is SQVTM and CDR2 ANQGSEA. Trimming took off 7 bases at V and 8 bases at J, with 15 bases between the two ends. The CDR3 is made up of 12 amino acids. This CDR3 is CSARRGVHEQFF. The CDR3 DNA is TGCAGCGCTCGTCGGGGTGTCCATGAGCAGTTCTTC.

The genes are TRBV7-2 and TRBJ2-7, with unresolved D. The CDR3 spans 15 residues. From germline, CDR1 is SGHTA and CDR2 FQGNSA. The V end was cut by 1 base, the J end by 4 bases, with 14 bases between. The CDR3 DNA reads as TGTGCCAGCAGCTTAGGGGTGGGATTCCCTTACGAGCAGTACTTC. As protein: CASSLGVGFPYEQYF.

Concerning this clone itself: At the DNA level, this CDR3 is encoded by other sequences in the same sample as well. The rearrangement joins TRBV6-6 to TRBJ2-7, with 7 bases fitting TRBD1. The V gene's germline CDR1 is MNHNY and CDR2 SVGAGI (reference sequence). The CDR3 is made up of 13 amino acids. Trimming cost V 7 bases and J 3 bases; bases outside gene matches: 6. In DNA, the CDR3 is TGTGCCAGCACTCGGGACAGCCGCTACGAGCAGTACTTC. Translation gives CASTRDSRYEQYF.

J is TRBJ2-7 and V is TRBV6-5; D may correspond to TRBD1 or TRBD2 (5 bases each). Between the trimmed V and J ends, which lost 4 bases and 0 bases, there was a span of 13 bases. The CDR3 has 15 amino acids. Germline CDR1 and CDR2: MNHEY and SVGAGI. The CDR3 DNA is TGTGCCAGCAGTTCCCCCGCAGGGAGCTCCTACGAGCAGTACTTC. Amino acid sequence: CASSSPAGSSYEQYF.

The gene calls are TRBV5-5 and TRBJ2-1; a weak D match, TRBD1 (5 bases). The germline V gene encodes CDR1 SGHKS and CDR2 YYEKEE (reference sequence). V lost 4 bases to trimming and J lost 8 bases, with 16 bases between them. The CDR3 totals 14 residues. CDR3 protein: CASSPRQFNDEQFF. The CDR3 DNA reads as TGTGCCAGCAGCCCACGACAGTTTAACGATGAGCAGTTCTTC.

V and J are TRBV6-5 and TRBJ1-5; TRBD1 is a possible D gene (5 bases). Germline assignment: CDR1 MNHEY and CDR2 SVGAGI. V was shortened by 6 bases and J by 7 bases, with 16 bases between the two germline ends. CDR3 length equals 14 residues. The CDR3 DNA sequence: TGTGCCAGCAGCACCGGGACCCCGGACCAGCCCCAGCATTTT. This translates into CASSTGTPDQPQHF.

The gene calls are TRBV28 and TRBJ2-3; 9 nucleotides agree with TRBD2. The CDR3 has 16 residues. In germline, CDR1 is MDHEN, CDR2 SYDVKM. Trimming removed 7 bases from V and 1 base from J; junction bases left unmatched: 9. The CDR3 DNA reads as TGTGCCAGCACCTCAGCGGGAGGAGGGGGCACAGATACGCAGTATTTT. This gives the protein CASTSAGGGGTDTQYF.

This rearrangement joins TRBV27 to TRBJ1-2; the D gene is possibly TRBD1 (5 bases). Deletions cut 4 bases from V and 6 bases from J, with 15 bases between. The CDR3 has 14 residues. Germline V CDR1 and CDR2: MNHEY, SMNVEV (reference sequence). CDR3 sequence: CASSSEMGGNGYTF. CDR3 nucleotide sequence: TGTGCCAGCAGTTCCGAGATGGGGGGGAATGGCTACACCTTC.

The CDR3 loop reads CASSEAGIGELFF. The CDR3, as DNA: TGTGCCAGCAGTGAAGCAGGTATCGGGGAGCTGTTTTTT. The genes are TRBV2 and TRBJ2-2; no clear D gene. Germline V gives CDR1 SNHLY, CDR2 FYNNEI. CDR3 size: 13 residues. The V end lost 0 bases, the J end lost 7 bases, and 6 bases lay between the germline ends.

The CDR3 here is CASSPTEWPYEQYF. CDR3 DNA: TGTGCCAGCAGTCCCACTGAGTGGCCCTACGAGCAGTACTTC. The V and J genes are TRBV28 and TRBJ2-7; D gene uncertain. Looked up from germline, CDR1 is MDHEN and CDR2 is SYDVKM. This CDR3 is 14 amino acids long. V dropped 5 bases and J dropped 2 bases, with 13 bases sitting between them.

This sequence joins TRBV7-9 and TRBJ2-1; D unclear. CDR1 and CDR2 (germline): SEHNR, FQNEAQ (reference sequence). This CDR3 contains 15 residues. Trimming left V 5 bases short and J 5 bases short, with 16 bases between. CDR3 sequence reads: CASSLVPSKDNEQFF. The CDR3 DNA reads TGTGCCAGCAGCCTCGTTCCCTCAAAGGACAATGAGCAGTTCTTC.

The chain couples TRBV6-5 to TRBJ2-1, with D tentatively TRBD2 (5 bases). This CDR3 spans 14 amino acids. Trimming left V 0 bases short and J 8 bases short, with 11 bases between. From germline, CDR1 is MNHEY and CDR2 SVGAGI. The DNA of the CDR3 is TGTGCCAGCAGTTACTCGGGAGATTGGGATGAGCAGTTCTTC. It translates to CASSYSGDWDEQFF.

This clone came up a few times. The chain couples TRBV5-1 to TRBJ2-1, with 7 positions matching TRBD1. This CDR3 is built from 16 residues. The V gene end was trimmed by 4 bases and the J gene end by 4 bases; junction bases not matched to a gene: 11. Germline V gene data show CDR1 as SGHRS and CDR2 as YFSETQ. CDR3 in amino acids: CASSGDSWKGYNEQFF. The CDR3 nucleotides are TGCGCCAGCAGCGGGGACAGTTGGAAAGGTTACAATGAGCAGTTCTTC.

This rearrangement joins TRBV27 to TRBJ1-1; the D is unclear. Trimming took off 3 bases at V and 6 bases at J, with 14 bases between the two ends. Germline lookup yields CDR1 MNHEY and CDR2 SMNVEV (reference sequence). CDR3 size: 14 residues. The CDR3 region is CASSFHESRSEAFF. As DNA, the CDR3 is TGTGCCAGCAGTTTTCACGAATCACGTTCTGAAGCTTTCTTT.

This clone was seen a single time. The V gene is TRBV27, the J gene TRBJ1-1; the D is unclear. This CDR3 region has 15 residues. The germline gives CDR1 MNHEY, CDR2 SMNVEV (reference sequence). V was shortened by 0 bases and J by 4 bases, with 12 bases between the two germline ends. CDR3 protein: CASSLSPDRLTEAFF. CDR3 DNA: TGTGCCAGCAGTTTATCCCCAGACCGACTCACTGAAGCTTTCTTT.

The V call is TRBV2, the J call TRBJ2-2; possible D gene TRBD1, 5 bases. Germline V gene data show CDR1 as SNHLY and CDR2 as FYNNEI. The CDR3 runs to 16 residues. Trimming left V 2 bases short and J 5 bases short, with 15 bases between. CDR3 region: CASSERAGLQTGELFF. The CDR3 region has the DNA TGTGCCAGCAGTGAAAGGGCAGGGTTACAGACCGGGGAGCTGTTTTTT.

V and J are TRBV19 and TRBJ2-2; possible D gene TRBD1, 5 bases. Trimming removed 1 base from V and 4 bases from J, with 13 bases in between. Germline V gene data show CDR1 as LNHDA and CDR2 as SQIVND (reference sequence). The CDR3 sequence is 16 residues long. CDR3 region: CASSIARVVGTGELFF. As DNA, the CDR3 is TGTGCCAGTAGTATAGCCAGGGTAGTAGGCACCGGGGAGCTGTTTTTT.

The chain recombines TRBV27 with TRBJ2-1, with 13 bases matching TRBD2. The length of the CDR3 is 13 residues. V lost 11 bases to trimming and J lost 10 bases; unmatched junction nucleotides: 8. CDR1 MNHEY and CDR2 SMNVEV come from the germline V gene (reference sequence). CDR3 region: CAVGGLAGNEQFF. CDR3 in DNA: TGTGCCGTAGGGGGACTAGCGGGAAACGAGCAGTTCTTC.

The CDR3 DNA is TGTGCCAGCAGCTTGCAGGGTAGCACTGAAGCTTTCTTT. Protein product: CASSLQGSTEAFF. The rearrangement uses TRBV5-4 and TRBJ1-1; the D gene is possibly TRBD1 (5 bases). Trimming left V 1 base short and J 4 bases short, with 8 bases between. The CDR3 spans 13 residues. Germline CDR1 and CDR2: SGHNT and YYREEE (reference sequence).

V usage is TRBV7-9 and J usage is TRBJ2-7; D may match TRBD1 or TRBD2 (5 bases each). The CDR3 is made up of 17 amino acids. Germline lookup yields CDR1 SEHNR and CDR2 FQNEAQ (reference sequence). V lost 0 bases and J lost 1, with 16 bases in between. CDR3 sequence: CASSLAGRGTPSYEQYF. The CDR3 DNA is TGTGCCAGCAGCTTAGCTGGTCGAGGGACGCCATCCTACGAGCAGTACTTC. Combining the CDR3 with reference TRBV7-9 and TRBJ2-7 gives the whole variable domain DTGVSQNPRHKITKRGQNVTFRCDPISEHNRLYWYRQTLGQGPEFLTYFQNEAQLEKSRLLSDRFSAERPKGSFSTLEIQRTEQGDSAMYLCASSLAGRGTPSYEQYFGPGTRLTVT.

The chain uses TRBV4-1 and TRBJ2-7; 14 bases align to TRBD2. The V and J ends lost 3 bases and 7 bases, in that order; junction bases with no gene match: 14. The CDR3 covers 18 residues. The germline gives CDR1 MGHRA, CDR2 YSYEKL. The CDR3 bases are TGCGCCAGCAGCCATCCCGGGACTAGCGGGGGACCTACTCGTGAGCAGTACTTC. Protein sequence: CASSHPGTSGGPTREQYF.

The gene calls are TRBV6-5 and TRBJ1-2, with 7 bases lining up with TRBD1. Germline trimming cut 6 bases from V and 5 bases from J; bases unmatched to any gene: 12. The CDR3 loop spans 15 amino acids. Looked up from germline, CDR1 is MNHEY and CDR2 is SVGAGI. The CDR3 bases are TGTGCCAGCAGAAATCCGTCCGGGACAGCTTATGGCTACACCTTC. It translates to CASRNPSGTAYGYTF.